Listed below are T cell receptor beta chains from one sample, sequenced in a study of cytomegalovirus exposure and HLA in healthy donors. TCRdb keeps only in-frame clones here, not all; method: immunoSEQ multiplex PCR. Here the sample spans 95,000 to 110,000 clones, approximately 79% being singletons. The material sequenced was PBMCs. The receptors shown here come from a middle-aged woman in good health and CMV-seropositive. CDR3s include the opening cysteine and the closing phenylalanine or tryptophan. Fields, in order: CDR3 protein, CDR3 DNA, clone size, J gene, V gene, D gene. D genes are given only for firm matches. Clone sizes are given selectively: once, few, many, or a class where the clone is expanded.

CDR3aa: CASSKPPGITEAFF; CDR3nt: TGTGCCAGCAGTAAACCTCCGGGGATCACTGAAGCTTTCTTT; abundance: NA; j_gene: TRBJ1-1; v_gene: TRBV6-5; d_gene: NA
CDR3aa: CATSRDRGDYNSPLHF; CDR3nt: TGTGCCACCAGCAGAGATCGGGGGGACTATAATTCACCCCTCCACTTT; abundance: NA; j_gene: TRBJ1-6; v_gene: TRBV15; d_gene: NA
CDR3aa: CASSSGTSEREQFF; CDR3nt: TGTGCCAGCAGCTCTGGGACTAGCGAGAGAGAGCAGTTCTTC; abundance: NA; j_gene: TRBJ2-1; v_gene: TRBV9; d_gene: TRBD2
CDR3aa: CASSLASGMNTEAFF; CDR3nt: TGTGCCAGCAGCTTAGCCTCGGGAATGAACACTGAAGCTTTCTTT; abundance: NA; j_gene: TRBJ1-1; v_gene: TRBV7-2; d_gene: NA
CDR3aa: CASRPAGANYGYTF; CDR3nt: TGTGCCAGCCGCCCGGCCGGAGCTAACTATGGCTACACCTTC; abundance: NA; j_gene: TRBJ1-2; v_gene: TRBV19; d_gene: NA
CDR3aa: CAWSVGRDSPLHF; CDR3nt: TGTGCCTGGAGTGTAGGGAGGGACTCACCCCTCCACTTT; abundance: once; j_gene: TRBJ1-6; v_gene: TRBV30; d_gene: NA
CDR3aa: CASSYSDRGLGDTQYF; CDR3nt: TGTGCCAGCAGTTACTCGGACAGGGGGCTTGGAGATACGCAGTATTTT; abundance: NA; j_gene: TRBJ2-3; v_gene: TRBV6-5; d_gene: TRBD1
CDR3aa: CASTLTGDLMNTEAFF; CDR3nt: TGTGCCAGCACCCTAACCGGGGACTTAATGAACACTGAAGCTTTCTTT; abundance: NA; j_gene: TRBJ1-1; v_gene: TRBV27; d_gene: NA
CDR3aa: CASSLGGTGYSPLHF; CDR3nt: TGTGCCAGCAGCTTAGGGGGAACGGGATATTCACCCCTCCACTTT; abundance: once; j_gene: TRBJ1-6; v_gene: TRBV7-6; d_gene: NA
CDR3aa: CASSQGDRGGNQPQHF; CDR3nt: TGTGCCAGCAGCCAGGGAGACAGGGGAGGCAATCAGCCCCAGCATTTT; abundance: NA; j_gene: TRBJ1-5; v_gene: TRBV4-2; d_gene: TRBD1
CDR3aa: CASRYGTEAFF; CDR3nt: TGTGCCAGCAGATACGGCACTGAAGCTTTCTTT; abundance: NA; j_gene: TRBJ1-1; v_gene: TRBV5-8; d_gene: NA
CDR3aa: CASSPARGRGGGYTF; CDR3nt: TGTGCCAGCAGTCCCGCCCGAGGTCGGGGAGGCGGCTACACCTTC; abundance: NA; j_gene: TRBJ1-2; v_gene: TRBV2; d_gene: NA
CDR3aa: CASSLRPGRSGYTF; CDR3nt: TGCGCCAGCAGCTTGAGGCCTGGGAGGAGTGGCTACACCTTC; abundance: NA; j_gene: TRBJ1-2; v_gene: TRBV5-1; d_gene: NA
CDR3aa: CASSYSRTGGNQPQHF; CDR3nt: TGTGCCAGCAGTTACTCCCGGACAGGGGGCAACCAGCCCCAGCATTTT; abundance: NA; j_gene: TRBJ1-5; v_gene: TRBV6-6; d_gene: TRBD1
CDR3aa: CASKDGGYGYTF; CDR3nt: TGTGCCAGCAAGGACGGGGGGTATGGCTACACCTTC; abundance: NA; j_gene: TRBJ1-2; v_gene: TRBV5-6; d_gene: NA
CDR3aa: CASSPIRENEPQHF; CDR3nt: TGTGCCAGCTCACCTATCAGGGAAAATGAGCCCCAGCATTTT; abundance: NA; j_gene: TRBJ1-5; v_gene: TRBV18; d_gene: NA
CDR3aa: CASSQGTGQETQYF; CDR3nt: TGTGCCAGCAGCCAAGGGACAGGACAAGAGACCCAGTACTTC; abundance: NA; j_gene: TRBJ2-5; v_gene: TRBV7-2; d_gene: TRBD1
CDR3aa: CASSLGDNNEQFF; CDR3nt: TGTGCTAGCAGCTTAGGGGACAACAATGAGCAGTTCTTC; abundance: NA; j_gene: TRBJ2-1; v_gene: TRBV7-7; d_gene: NA
CDR3aa: CASSLVSGYEQYF; CDR3nt: TGTGCCAGCAGCTTAGTATCGGGCTACGAGCAGTACTTC; abundance: NA; j_gene: TRBJ2-7; v_gene: TRBV7-2; d_gene: NA
CDR3aa: CAISEGTGSYEQYF; CDR3nt: TGTGCCATCAGTGAGGGGACAGGGAGCTACGAGCAGTACTTC; abundance: NA; j_gene: TRBJ2-7; v_gene: TRBV10-3; d_gene: TRBD1
CDR3aa: CASSESRRFQETQYF; CDR3nt: TGTGCCAGCAGTGAAAGTCGGCGGTTCCAAGAGACCCAGTACTTC; abundance: NA; j_gene: TRBJ2-5; v_gene: TRBV25-1; d_gene: NA
CDR3aa: CASSIGTTWGTGRETQYF; CDR3nt: TGTGCCAGTAGTATAGGAACCACCTGGGGGACAGGGCGAGAGACCCAGTACTTC; abundance: NA; j_gene: TRBJ2-5; v_gene: TRBV19; d_gene: TRBD1
CDR3aa: CASGWGGVEAFF; CDR3nt: TGTGCCAGCGGGTGGGGGGGCGTTGAAGCTTTCTTT; abundance: NA; j_gene: TRBJ1-1; v_gene: TRBV6-1; d_gene: NA
CDR3aa: CASRGSGEGYTF; CDR3nt: TGTGCCAGCCGCGGGAGTGGGGAAGGCTACACCTTC; abundance: NA; j_gene: TRBJ1-2; v_gene: TRBV6-5; d_gene: NA
CDR3aa: CAWVPGQGYNSPLHF; CDR3nt: TGTGCCTGGGTCCCGGGACAGGGATATAATTCACCCCTCCACTTT; abundance: NA; j_gene: TRBJ1-6; v_gene: TRBV30; d_gene: TRBD1
CDR3aa: CASSSTGPTDGNTIYF; CDR3nt: TGTGCCAGCAGCAGCACAGGACCTACGGATGGAAACACCATATATTTT; abundance: NA; j_gene: TRBJ1-3; v_gene: TRBV5-6; d_gene: NA
CDR3aa: CASSLQGAGETQYF; CDR3nt: TGTGCCAGCAGTTTACAAGGGGCCGGGGAGACCCAGTACTTC; abundance: NA; j_gene: TRBJ2-5; v_gene: TRBV27; d_gene: NA
CDR3aa: CASSLRDLSPRDYNEQFF; CDR3nt: TGTGCCAGCAGTCTCCGGGATTTAAGTCCCAGAGACTACAATGAGCAGTTCTTC; abundance: NA; j_gene: TRBJ2-1; v_gene: TRBV27; d_gene: NA
CDR3aa: CASSLLSGLSTDTQYF; CDR3nt: TGCGCCAGCAGCTTACTCTCGGGACTCAGCACAGATACGCAGTATTTT; abundance: few; j_gene: TRBJ2-3; v_gene: TRBV5-1; d_gene: NA
CDR3aa: CASSLQGNAREKLFF; CDR3nt: TGTGCCAGCAGTTTGCAGGGTAACGCGCGGGAAAAACTGTTTTTT; abundance: once; j_gene: TRBJ1-4; v_gene: TRBV27; d_gene: NA
CDR3aa: CASSLDVAGTQGDTQYF; CDR3nt: TGCGCCAGCAGCTTGGACGTAGCGGGGACCCAAGGGGATACGCAGTATTTT; abundance: NA; j_gene: TRBJ2-3; v_gene: TRBV5-1; d_gene: TRBD2
CDR3aa: CASSQGTGQSSRGYTF; CDR3nt: TGTGCCAGCAGCCAAGGAACTGGACAGTCATCCCGTGGCTACACCTTC; abundance: NA; j_gene: TRBJ1-2; v_gene: TRBV14; d_gene: NA
CDR3aa: CASSSLTGVNYGYTF; CDR3nt: TGTGCCAGCAGCTCCCTTACAGGGGTTAACTATGGCTACACCTTC; abundance: NA; j_gene: TRBJ1-2; v_gene: TRBV11-2; d_gene: TRBD1
CDR3aa: CASSPPLLSYGYTF; CDR3nt: TGTGCCAGCTCACCACCTCTGTTGTCTTATGGCTACACCTTC; abundance: NA; j_gene: TRBJ1-2; v_gene: TRBV18; d_gene: NA
CDR3aa: CASSLGGGTHIYGYTF; CDR3nt: TGTGCCAGCAGCTTGGGGGGCGGGACCCACATCTATGGCTACACCTTC; abundance: NA; j_gene: TRBJ1-2; v_gene: TRBV5-4; d_gene: NA
CDR3aa: CASGPIHEQYF; CDR3nt: TGTGCTAGTGGTCCTATTCACGAGCAGTACTTC; abundance: NA; j_gene: TRBJ2-7; v_gene: TRBV12-5; d_gene: NA
CDR3aa: CASKGVGETQYF; CDR3nt: TGTGCCAGCAAGGGGGTGGGAGAGACCCAGTACTTC; abundance: NA; j_gene: TRBJ2-5; v_gene: TRBV2; d_gene: NA
CDR3aa: CASSQVSGAAYEQYF; CDR3nt: TGTGCCAGTAGTCAGGTTAGCGGGGCCGCCTACGAGCAGTACTTC; abundance: NA; j_gene: TRBJ2-7; v_gene: TRBV19; d_gene: TRBD2
CDR3aa: CASTPAGSNQPQHF; CDR3nt: TGTGCCAGCACCCCTGCGGGGAGCAATCAGCCCCAGCATTTT; abundance: few; j_gene: TRBJ1-5; v_gene: TRBV6-5; d_gene: NA
CDR3aa: CASSFSYGYTF; CDR3nt: TGTGCCAGCAGCTTTAGCTATGGCTACACCTTC; abundance: NA; j_gene: TRBJ1-2; v_gene: TRBV5-6; d_gene: NA
CDR3aa: CASSVGLESTNEKLFF; CDR3nt: TGTGCCAGCAGCGTAGGATTGGAGAGTACTAATGAAAAACTGTTTTTT; abundance: NA; j_gene: TRBJ1-4; v_gene: TRBV9; d_gene: NA
CDR3aa: CASSERGRRAGGHTDTQYF; CDR3nt: TGTGCCAGCAGTGAAAGAGGGAGGCGGGCGGGGGGGCACACAGATACGCAGTATTTT; abundance: NA; j_gene: TRBJ2-3; v_gene: TRBV6-1; d_gene: TRBD2